This paragraph covers one T cell receptor beta chain sequence. This entry belongs to a study of blood T cell repertoires in COVID-19. The assay was immunoSEQ multiplex PCR, and TCRdb's table has in-frame clones only and misses some. The sample has 250,000 to 300,000 clones, around 88% seen once. The CDR3 loop spans 17 amino acids. Trimming at V came to 4 bases and at J to 2 bases, leaving 11 bases not matched to a gene. Germline loops: CDR1 SGHRS, CDR2 YFSETQ. This TCR derives from a woman aged 65 to 85 with COVID-19, enrolled during active disease. The chain recombines TRBV5-1 with TRBJ1-2, with 10 positions matching TRBD1. Specimen: peripheral blood. The CDR3 coding sequence is TGCGCCAGCAGCCTACGCCCGACAGGGGGCATCAACTATGGCTACACCTTC. It yields the protein CASSLRPTGGINYGYTF.